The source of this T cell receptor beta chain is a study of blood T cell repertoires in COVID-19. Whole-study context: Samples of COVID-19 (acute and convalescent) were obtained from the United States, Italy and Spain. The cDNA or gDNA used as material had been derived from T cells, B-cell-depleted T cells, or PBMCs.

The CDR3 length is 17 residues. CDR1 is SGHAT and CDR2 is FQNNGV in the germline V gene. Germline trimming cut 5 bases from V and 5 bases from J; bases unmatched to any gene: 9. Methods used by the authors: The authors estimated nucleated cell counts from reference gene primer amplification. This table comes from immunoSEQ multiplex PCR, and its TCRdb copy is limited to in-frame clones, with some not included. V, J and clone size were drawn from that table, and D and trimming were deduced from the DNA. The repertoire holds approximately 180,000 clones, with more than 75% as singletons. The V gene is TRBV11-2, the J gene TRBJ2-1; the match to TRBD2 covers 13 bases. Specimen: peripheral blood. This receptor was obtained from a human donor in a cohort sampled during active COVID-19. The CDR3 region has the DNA TGTGCCAGCAGCCGATCCTTACTAGCGGGAGGGAACAATGAGCAGTTCTTC. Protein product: CASSRSLLAGGNNEQFF.